One and the same sample provided the 26 T cell receptor beta chains below, sequenced in a study of T cells in Graves' hyperthyroidism and ophthalmopathy. RNA transcripts were the template for amplifying TCR beta CDR3 regions. First-round RT-PCR targeting the TCR CDR3 was performed with the HTBI primer set. TCRdb recomputed calls from the multiplex PCR reads with MiXCR, one row per CDR3 protein. This sample has some 490,000 distinct CDR3 sequences, with approximately 23% found just once. The sequenced material came from blood. Receptors were obtained from a woman in her 70s with Graves' ophthalmopathy.

The gene calls are TRBV4-3 and TRBJ1-1; D might be TRBD1 (6 bases). CDR1 LGHNA and CDR2 YSLEER come from the germline V gene. The germline V and J ends were trimmed by 1 base and 5 bases, with 11 bases remaining between them. This CDR3 has 14 residues. The CDR3 loop reads CASSQATGRTEAFF. The DNA for the CDR3 is TGCGCCAGCAGCCAAGCTACAGGGAGGACTGAAGCTTTCTTT.

The chain recombines TRBV3-1 with TRBJ1-1; D is uncertain. The CDR3 has 16 amino acids. The V and J ends lost 4 bases and 0 bases respectively, with 15 bases between them. Per the germline V gene, CDR1 is LGHDT and CDR2 is YNNKEL (reference sequence). CDR3 loop: CASSRTPGGLNTEAFF. In nucleotides, the CDR3 is TGTGCCAGCAGCCGAACCCCCGGTGGACTGAACACTGAAGCTTTCTTT.

This clonotype was picked up a small number of times. The J gene is TRBJ2-3, the V gene TRBV7-8; 11 nucleotides align to TRBD2. Germline-derived CDR1 and CDR2 are SGHVS and FQNEAQ. Trimming took 5 bases from V and 5 from J; bases not matched to a gene: 6. The CDR3 contains 15 residues. CDR3 residues: CASSPTSGRKDTQYF. The CDR3 coding sequence is TGTGCCAGCAGCCCAACTAGCGGGAGAAAAGATACGCAGTATTTT.

This clonotype appeared a single time. A read error is possible here, since a much larger clone lies one base away. This chain links TRBV6-2 or TRBV6-3 with TRBJ1-2, with TRBD1 matching over 7 bases. The CDR3 consists of 13 residues. Unmatched junction bases numbered 7, after V lost 8 bases and J lost 4 bases. CDR1 MNHEY and CDR2 SVGEGT come from the germline V gene. The CDR3 nucleotides are TGTGCCAGCGGCCACGGGACAGCCTATGGCTACACCTTC. It yields the protein CASGHGTAYGYTF.

In this sample, this clonotype turned up a few times. The rearrangement links TRBV19 to TRBJ1-2, with D uncertain. V was cut by 4 bases and J by 4 bases, with 13 bases left in between. Germline values: CDR1 LNHDA, CDR2 SQIVND (reference sequence). This CDR3 is built from 14 residues. The CDR3 nucleotides are TGTGCCAGTAGTACGACTGAAACCGTCTATGGCTACACCTTC. It yields the protein CASSTTETVYGYTF.

This clonotype is a singleton in its sample. This chain joins TRBV20-1 and TRBJ2-7; D unclear. The CDR3 extends over 12 amino acids. Trimming removed 3 bases at V and 3 bases at J, with 9 bases between. In germline, CDR1 is DFQATT, CDR2 SNEGSKA (reference sequence). CDR3 protein: CSASGRNYEQYF. The CDR3 nucleotides read TGCAGTGCTAGTGGGCGGAACTACGAGCAGTACTTC.

Ten or more counts support this clonotype. The rearrangement links TRBV6-2 or TRBV6-3 to TRBJ1-1; no reliable D call. This CDR3 is built from 14 residues. Germline V gives CDR1 MNHEY, CDR2 SVGEGT. V was shortened by 6 bases and J by 4 bases, with 15 bases between the two germline ends. This chain's CDR3 is CASRRDDTRTEAFF. The CDR3 DNA reads as TGTGCCAGCAGGCGAGATGACACCCGCACTGAAGCTTTCTTT.

The genes are TRBV15 and TRBJ1-1; D possibly corresponds to TRBD1 (5 bases). Trimming took off 0 bases at V and 3 bases at J, with 8 bases between the two ends. The CDR3 has 14 amino acids. CDR1 and CDR2 (germline): LNHNV, YYDKDF (reference sequence). CDR3 bases: TGTGCCACCAGCAGAGATAGGGGTTACACTGAAGCTTTCTTT. This gives the protein CATSRDRGYTEAFF.

The J gene is TRBJ1-6, the V gene TRBV28; no firm D call. Germline V gene sequence: CDR1 MDHEN, CDR2 SYDVKM. V was clipped by 6 bases and J by 5 bases, with 11 bases between them. CDR3 length equals 14 residues. The CDR3 reads CASRVTGNNSPLHF. CDR3 nucleotide sequence: TGTGCCAGCAGGGTGACGGGGAATAATTCACCCCTCCACTTT. Looking up the rest from reference TRBV28 and TRBJ1-6 gives the full variable domain: DVKVTQSSRYLVKRTGEKVFLECVQDMDHENMFWYRQDPGLGLRLIYFSYDVKMKEKGDIPEGYSVSREKKERFSLILESASTNQTSMYLCASRVTGNNSPLHFGNGTRLTVT.

In its sample, this clonotype was seen a few times. V usage is TRBV12-3 or TRBV12-4 and J usage is TRBJ2-3; no clear D. This CDR3 has 11 residues. The V and J ends lost 5 bases and 6 bases respectively, with 6 bases between them. The CDR3 sequence: CASSTLDTQYF. CDR3 DNA: TGTGCCAGCAGTACGTTGGATACGCAGTATTTT.

This clonotype came up a few times. This rearrangement joins TRBV18 to TRBJ2-1, with D tentatively TRBD2 (5 bases). V dropped 3 bases and J dropped 3 bases, with 9 bases sitting between them. The CDR3 runs to 14 residues. Germline loops: CDR1 KGHSH, CDR2 LQKENI. CDR3 sequence reads: CASSPGLLYNEQFF. The CDR3 coding sequence is TGTGCCAGCTCACCCGGACTTCTCTACAATGAGCAGTTCTTC.

This clonotype was counted only a few times. A junction boundary mismatches the germline segment, possibly from a read error. This chain joins TRBV20-1 and TRBJ2-7, with D maybe TRBD2 (5 bases). The CDR3 is 14 amino acids. Germline CDR1 DFQATT, CDR2 SNEGSKA (reference sequence). CDR3 sequence reads: CSAGDLSASNEQYF. The DNA of the CDR3 is TGCAGTGCGGGAGACCTGAGCGCCTCCAACGAGCAGTACTTC.

The CDR3 bases are TGTGCCAGCAGTTTTAATCCAAGCGGGAGGGGGGTGGGGACCCAGTACTTC. This translates into CASSFNPSGRGVGTQYF. The chain couples TRBV28 to TRBJ2-5, with 10 positions matching TRBD2. The CDR3 spans 17 residues. J gave up 7 bases and V 3 bases, and 14 bases lay outside the gene matches. Per the germline V gene, CDR1 is MDHEN and CDR2 is SYDVKM.

This clonotype was seen more than once but under ten times. V is TRBV9 and J is TRBJ2-2; tentatively, D is TRBD2 (6 bases). V was trimmed by 3 bases and J by 2 bases, leaving 8 bases between them. CDR3 length: 14 amino acids. CDR1 and CDR2 from the germline V gene are SGDLS and YYNGEE. The CDR3 DNA is TGTGCCAGCAGCGCTAGCGTCAACACCGGGGAGCTGTTTTTT. It specifies CASSASVNTGELFF.

The rearrangement uses TRBV20-1 and TRBJ1-6, with 8 bases identical to TRBD1. This CDR3 has 15 residues. Unmatched junction bases numbered 10, after V lost 2 bases and J lost 10 bases. Germline V CDR1 and CDR2: DFQATT, SNEGSKA (reference sequence). The CDR3: CSARPRQGMGSPLHF. CDR3 nucleotide sequence: TGCAGTGCTAGACCTCGACAGGGGATGGGGTCACCCCTCCACTTT.

Written as DNA, the CDR3 is TGTGCCAGCAGTGCTGGGGGATTCAGCACCGGGGAGCTGTTTTTT. As protein: CASSAGGFSTGELFF. The chain uses TRBV9 and TRBJ2-2; D possibly matches TRBD1 or TRBD2 (5 bases each). Germline CDR1 SGDLS, CDR2 YYNGEE. V dropped 5 bases and J dropped 4 bases, with 15 bases sitting between them. This CDR3 contains 15 residues. The full variable domain, in which reference TRBV9 and TRBJ2-2 provide the parts outside the CDR3, is DSGVTQTPKHLITATGQRVTLRCSPRSGDLSVYWYQQSLDQGLQFLIQYYNGEERAKGNILERFSAQQFPDLHSELNLSSLELGDSALYFCASSAGGFSTGELFFGEGSRLTVL.

The genes are TRBV4-1 and TRBJ1-1; possibly TRBD1 for D (5 bases). Germline V gene data show CDR1 as MGHRA and CDR2 as YSYEKL. The CDR3 runs 15 residues. Trimming removed 3 bases from V and 2 bases from J, with 13 bases in between. CDR3 bases: TGCGCCAGCAGCCAGGGGCCCGCGGGCAACACTGAAGCTTTCTTT. Its translation: CASSQGPAGNTEAFF.

This clonotype showed up many times. The chain employs TRBV11-2 and TRBJ2-7; tentatively, D is TRBD2 (5 bases). V was pared by 3 bases and J by 1 base, with 7 bases between. The CDR3 has 13 amino acids. The germline CDR1 and CDR2 sequences are SGHAT and FQNNGV. In DNA, the CDR3 is TGTGCCAGCAGCTTCGGGATTTCCTACGAGCAGTACTTC. It codes for CASSFGISYEQYF.

V is TRBV6-1 and J is TRBJ2-7; D may correspond to TRBD1 or TRBD2 (5 bases each). Deletions cut 7 bases from V and 2 bases from J, with 18 bases between. The CDR3 has 15 amino acids. Germline V gives CDR1 MNHNS, CDR2 SASEGT. As DNA, the CDR3 is TGTGCCAGCAAGGGGCTAGAGCGGTCACCCTACGAGCAGTACTTC. Its protein is CASKGLERSPYEQYF.

In this sample, this clonotype turned up a few times. The chain carries TRBV5-1 and TRBJ1-4; no firm D call. With 4 bases removed from V and 1 base from J, the gap between germline ends came to 8 bases. Germline V gene data show CDR1 as SGHRS and CDR2 as YFSETQ. The CDR3 runs to 14 residues. The CDR3 bases are TGCGCCAGCAGCATCGGATTAACTAATGAAAAACTGTTTTTT. Translation gives CASSIGLTNEKLFF.

The table lists this clonotype with a few counts. V and J are TRBV9 and TRBJ2-3, with TRBD2 matching over 11 bases. The CDR3 is 17 amino acids. Germline V lookup: CDR1 SGDLS, CDR2 YYNGEE. Trimming removed 3 bases from V and 3 bases from J; junction bases left unmatched: 9. In nucleotides, the CDR3 is TGTGCCAGCAGCGGGGGAGGGACTAGCGGAAGGACAGATACGCAGTATTTT. The encoded protein is CASSGGGTSGRTDTQYF.

The V call is TRBV9, the J call TRBJ2-7; D is ambiguous. The germline V gene encodes CDR1 SGDLS and CDR2 YYNGEE. Trimming stripped 4 bases from V and 5 bases from J, with 13 bases between. The CDR3 has 13 amino acids. The CDR3 here is CASSPRDINEQYF. CDR3 bases: TGTGCCAGCAGCCCTAGAGACATCAACGAGCAGTACTTC.

The table lists this clonotype with a few counts. The chain employs TRBV7-9 and TRBJ2-2; 8 positions agree with TRBD1. CDR1 is SEHNR and CDR2 is FQNEAQ in the germline V gene (reference sequence). Trimming took 5 bases from V and 5 from J; bases not matched to a gene: 4. This CDR3 region has 14 residues. The CDR3 region is CASSQTGVTGELFF. In nucleotides, the CDR3 is TGTGCCAGCAGCCAGACAGGGGTAACCGGGGAGCTGTTTTTT. Looking up the rest from reference TRBV7-9 and TRBJ2-2 gives the full variable domain: DTGVSQNPRHKITKRGQNVTFRCDPISEHNRLYWYRQTLGQGPEFLTYFQNEAQLEKSRLLSDRFSAERPKGSFSTLEIQRTEQGDSAMYLCASSQTGVTGELFFGEGSRLTVL.

The chain joins TRBV12-3 or TRBV12-4 to TRBJ1-5; D unresolved. V lost 3 bases and J lost 6, with 6 bases in between. The CDR3 consists of 12 residues. CDR3 coding DNA: TGTGCCAGCAGTTTTGAGCGTCAGCCCCAGCATTTT. Protein product: CASSFERQPQHF.

The V gene is TRBV27, the J gene TRBJ2-3; 15 bases are shared with TRBD2. The J segment lost 10 bases and the V segment lost 4 bases, leaving 6 bases of the junction unmatched. This CDR3 is built from 15 residues. Germline lookup yields CDR1 MNHEY and CDR2 SMNVEV (reference sequence). CDR3 protein: CASSSGLAGGSSQYF. The CDR3 nucleotides read TGTGCCAGCAGTTCAGGACTAGCGGGAGGGTCCTCGCAGTATTTT.

The rearrangement links TRBV12-3 or TRBV12-4 to TRBJ2-3, with 7 bases identical to TRBD2. CDR3 length: 14 amino acids. Unmatched junction bases numbered 9, after V lost 6 bases and J lost 6 bases. This CDR3 reads CASSPGRKEDTQYF. For the CDR3, the DNA is TGTGCCAGCAGCCCCGGGAGGAAAGAGGATACGCAGTATTTT.